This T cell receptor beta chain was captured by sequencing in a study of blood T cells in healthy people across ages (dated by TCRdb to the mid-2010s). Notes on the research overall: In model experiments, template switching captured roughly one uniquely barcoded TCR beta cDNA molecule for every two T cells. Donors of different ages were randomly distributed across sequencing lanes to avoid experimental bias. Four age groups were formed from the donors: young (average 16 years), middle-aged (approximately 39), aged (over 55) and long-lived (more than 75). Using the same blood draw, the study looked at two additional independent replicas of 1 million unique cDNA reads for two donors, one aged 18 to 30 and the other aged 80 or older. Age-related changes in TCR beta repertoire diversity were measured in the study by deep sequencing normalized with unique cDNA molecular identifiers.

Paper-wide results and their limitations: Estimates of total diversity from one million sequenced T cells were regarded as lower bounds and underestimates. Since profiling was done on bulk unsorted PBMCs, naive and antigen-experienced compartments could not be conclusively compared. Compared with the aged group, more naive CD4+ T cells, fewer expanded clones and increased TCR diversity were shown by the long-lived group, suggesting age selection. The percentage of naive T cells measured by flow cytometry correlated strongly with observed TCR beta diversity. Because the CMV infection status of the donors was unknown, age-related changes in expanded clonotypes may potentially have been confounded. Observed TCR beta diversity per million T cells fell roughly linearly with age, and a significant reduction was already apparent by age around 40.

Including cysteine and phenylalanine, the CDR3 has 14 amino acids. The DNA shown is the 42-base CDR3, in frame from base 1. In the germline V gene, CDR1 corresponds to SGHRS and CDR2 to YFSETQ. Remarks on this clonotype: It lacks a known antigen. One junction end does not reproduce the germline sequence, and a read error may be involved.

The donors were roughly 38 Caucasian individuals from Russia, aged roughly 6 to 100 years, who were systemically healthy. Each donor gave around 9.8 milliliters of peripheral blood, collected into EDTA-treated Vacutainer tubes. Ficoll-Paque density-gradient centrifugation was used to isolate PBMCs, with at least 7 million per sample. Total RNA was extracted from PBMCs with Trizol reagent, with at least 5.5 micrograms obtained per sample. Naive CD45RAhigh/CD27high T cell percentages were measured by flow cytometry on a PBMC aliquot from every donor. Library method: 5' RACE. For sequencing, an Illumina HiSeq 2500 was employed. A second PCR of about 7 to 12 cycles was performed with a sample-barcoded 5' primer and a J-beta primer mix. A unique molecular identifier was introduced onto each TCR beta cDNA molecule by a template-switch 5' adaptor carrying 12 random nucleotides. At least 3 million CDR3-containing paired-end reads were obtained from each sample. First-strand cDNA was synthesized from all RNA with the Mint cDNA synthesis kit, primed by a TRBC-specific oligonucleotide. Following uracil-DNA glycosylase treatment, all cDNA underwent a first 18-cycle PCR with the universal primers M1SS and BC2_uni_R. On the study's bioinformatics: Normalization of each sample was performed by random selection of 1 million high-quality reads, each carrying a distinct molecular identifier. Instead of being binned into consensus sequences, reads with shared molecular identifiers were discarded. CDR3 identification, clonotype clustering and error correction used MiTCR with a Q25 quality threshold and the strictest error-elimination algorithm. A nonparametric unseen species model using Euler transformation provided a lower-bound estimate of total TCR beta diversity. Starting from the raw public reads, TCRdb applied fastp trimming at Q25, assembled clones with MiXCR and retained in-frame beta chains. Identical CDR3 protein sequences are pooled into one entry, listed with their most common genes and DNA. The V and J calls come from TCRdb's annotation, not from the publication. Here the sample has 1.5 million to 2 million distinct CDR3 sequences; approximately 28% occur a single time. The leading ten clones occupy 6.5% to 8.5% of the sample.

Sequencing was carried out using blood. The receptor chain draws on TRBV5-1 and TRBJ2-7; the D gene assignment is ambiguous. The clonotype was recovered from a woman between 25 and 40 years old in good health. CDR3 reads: CAGSLSSGSYEQYF. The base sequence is TGCGCCGGCAGTTTAAGCAGTGGCTCCTACGAGCAGTACTTC.